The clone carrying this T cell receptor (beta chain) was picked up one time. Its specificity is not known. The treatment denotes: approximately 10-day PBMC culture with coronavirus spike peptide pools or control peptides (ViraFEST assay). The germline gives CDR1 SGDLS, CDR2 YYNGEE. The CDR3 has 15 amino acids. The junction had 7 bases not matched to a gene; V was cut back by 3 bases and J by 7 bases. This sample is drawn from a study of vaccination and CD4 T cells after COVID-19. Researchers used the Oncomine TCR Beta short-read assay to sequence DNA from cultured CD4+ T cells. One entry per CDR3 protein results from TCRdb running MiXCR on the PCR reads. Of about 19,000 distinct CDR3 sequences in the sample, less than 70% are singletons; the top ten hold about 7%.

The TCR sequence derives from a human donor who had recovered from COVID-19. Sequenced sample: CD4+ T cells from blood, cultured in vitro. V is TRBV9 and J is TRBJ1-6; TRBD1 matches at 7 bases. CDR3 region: CASSARQGWNSPLHF. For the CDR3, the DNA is TGTGCCAGCAGCGCCCGACAGGGTTGGAATTCACCCCTCCACTTT.